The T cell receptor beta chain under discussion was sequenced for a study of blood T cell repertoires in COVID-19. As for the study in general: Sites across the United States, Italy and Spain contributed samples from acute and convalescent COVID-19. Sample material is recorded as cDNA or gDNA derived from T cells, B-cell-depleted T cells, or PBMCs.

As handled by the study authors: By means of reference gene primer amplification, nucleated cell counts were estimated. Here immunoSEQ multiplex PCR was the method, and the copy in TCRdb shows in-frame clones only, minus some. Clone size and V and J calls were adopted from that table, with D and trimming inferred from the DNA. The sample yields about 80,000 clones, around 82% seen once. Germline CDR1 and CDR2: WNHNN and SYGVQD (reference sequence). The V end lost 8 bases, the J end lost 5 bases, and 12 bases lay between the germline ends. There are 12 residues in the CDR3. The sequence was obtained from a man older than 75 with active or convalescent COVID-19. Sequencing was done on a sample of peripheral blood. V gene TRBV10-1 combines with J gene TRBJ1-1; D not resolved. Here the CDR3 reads CASSSQRTEAFF. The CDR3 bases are TGCGCCAGCTCCTCGCAGAGGACTGAAGCTTTCTTT.